The rows below give T cell receptor beta chains drawn from one sample of a study of T cell responses to AZD1222 COVID-19 vaccine. Measured with immunoSEQ multiplex PCR; TCRdb has only the in-frame clones, and not every one. The repertoire consists of about 140,000 clones, with around 91% occurring once and the leading ten covering 1.6%. The sample was peripheral blood, taken on day 0 of AZD1222 vaccination. Every receptor here comes from an adult in good health. CDR3s include the opening cysteine and the closing phenylalanine or tryptophan. A D gene is named only where the DNA matches it firmly. Size values are once, few and many counts, or a class for expanded clones, and some rows have none.

- | - | TRBJ1-5 | TRBV30 | 13 | TGTGCCTGTGCCGGACAGAGCAATCAGCCCCAGCATTTT | CACAGQSNQPQHF
- | TRBD2 | TRBJ2-1 | TRBV6-5 | 13 | TGTGCCAGCAACCTAGCGGGGGGCAATGAGCAGTTCTTC | CASNLAGGNEQFF
- | TRBD1 | TRBJ1-1 | TRBV6-1 | 12 | TGTGCCAGCAGTGAGAGACAGGGCCGTGCTTTCTTT | CASSERQGRAFF
few | - | TRBJ2-2 | TRBV21-1 | 15 | TGTGCCGAACGAGGAGGCCAACAGGGCACCGGGGAGCTGTTTTTT | CAERGGQQGTGELFF
- | - | TRBJ1-3 | TRBV7-2 | 15 | TGTGCCAGCAGCTTACAACCCTCCTCTGGAAACACCATATATTTT | CASSLQPSSGNTIYF
- | TRBD2 | TRBJ2-3 | TRBV6-5 | 16 | TGTGCCAGCAGTTACTCGAGGCTAGCGGGAGCAGATACGCAGTATTTT | CASSYSRLAGADTQYF
- | - | TRBJ1-5 | TRBV15 | 21 | TGTGCCACCAGCAGAAAAATAACTAAACACAGGGCGGGTGTGAGCAATCAGCCCCAGCATTTT | CATSRKITKHRAGVSNQPQHF
- | - | TRBJ1-4 | TRBV18 | 14 | TGTGCCAGCTCACCGCGAGGGTTTGATGAAAAACTGTTTTTT | CASSPRGFDEKLFF
- | - | TRBJ1-3 | TRBV9 | 16 | TGTGCCAGCAGCGGACCCTTACTGGTCTCTGGAAACACCATATATTTT | CASSGPLLVSGNTIYF
- | - | TRBJ2-1 | TRBV6-5 | 14 | TGTGCCAGCAGTTACTCGTTCTCCTACAATGAGCAGTTCTTC | CASSYSFSYNEQFF
- | TRBD1 | TRBJ1-5 | TRBV6-5 | 13 | TGTGCCAGCAGCCAGACAGGGACTGTGGCCCAGCATTTT | CASSQTGTVAQHF
- | TRBD2 | TRBJ2-7 | TRBV13 | 15 | TGTGCCAGCAGCATCGACCGGGACTACTCCTACGAGCAGTACTTC | CASSIDRDYSYEQYF
- | TRBD1 | TRBJ1-5 | TRBV18 | 14 | TGTGCCAGCTCGCTAACAGGGGACAATCAGCCCCAGCATTTT | CASSLTGDNQPQHF
- | - | TRBJ1-4 | TRBV18 | 15 | TGTGCCAGCTCAACGGGACGGGCAACTAATGAAAAACTGTTTTTT | CASSTGRATNEKLFF
- | TRBD1 | TRBJ2-5 | TRBV5-1 | 19 | TGCGCCAGCAGCGCCAGACAGGGTTTGGTTAATATAATAGCGGAGACCCAGTACTTC | CASSARQGLVNIIAETQYF
- | - | TRBJ1-2 | TRBV9 | 13 | TGTGCCAGCAGCGTAGCCGGGCTAGTTGGCTACACCTTC | CASSVAGLVGYTF
- | - | TRBJ2-3 | TRBV5-1 | 15 | TGCGCCAGCAGCTTGATCCAAAGCGGCACAGATACGCAGTATTTT | CASSLIQSGTDTQYF
- | - | TRBJ1-5 | TRBV6-5 | 15 | TGTGCCAGCAGTTACTCGATTTACAGGGATCAGCCCCAGCATTTT | CASSYSIYRDQPQHF
- | - | TRBJ1-5 | TRBV19 | 12 | TGTGCCAGTAGTTTCATCCTCCAGCCCCAGCATTTT | CASSFILQPQHF
- | - | TRBJ1-2 | TRBV30 | 14 | TGTGCCTGGAGGTTAACAGGAGAATACTATGGCTACACCTTC | CAWRLTGEYYGYTF
few | TRBD1 | TRBJ1-2 | TRBV19 | 16 | TGTGCCAGTAGTAGGGACAGCAGGGGCTCTAACTATGGCTACACCTTC | CASSRDSRGSNYGYTF
- | TRBD2 | TRBJ2-1 | TRBV14 | 15 | TGTGCCAGCAGCCGCGCGGGAGGGCCCTACTATGAGCAGTTCTTC | CASSRAGGPYYEQFF
- | TRBD2 | TRBJ2-1 | TRBV12-3/TRBV12-4 | 13 | TGTGCCAGCAGTTTAAAGCGGGAGTATCAGCAGTTCTTC | CASSLKREYQQFF
- | - | TRBJ2-3 | TRBV28 | 15 | TGTGCCAGCAGTTTTTGGGGCCTAGGAACAGATACGCAGTATTTT | CASSFWGLGTDTQYF